This T cell receptor beta chain was identified during a study of shared clonotypes between healthy human individuals. General study findings and limits: Relative to clonotypes present in all four donors, those not shared had lower generation probabilities. Clonotype sharing across donors was expected to vary with sequencing depth. Generally, naive subsets came out with larger estimated richness than memory subsets.

With regard to this clone: Its target is unknown.

CDR1 GTSNPN and CDR2 SVGIG come from the germline V gene (reference sequence). This CDR3 has 14 residues. The germline V and J ends were trimmed by 0 bases and 4 bases, with 10 bases remaining between them. In the study's own analysis: ImmunoSEQ yielded junction-only sequences lacking quality scores, so filtering differed. This table comes from immunoSEQ multiplex PCR, and its TCRdb copy is limited to in-frame clones, with some not included. D and trimming come from the DNA, and the V and J calls and clone size come from that table. The sample yields about 1.1 million clones, approximately 78% seen once.

The receptor's source is a man between 18 and 29 years old in good health. Some clones in this sample may be carry-over from other donors' samples. Sequenced material: memory CD4+ T cells from PBMCs. Subset noted: CD45RA-negative fraction. The chain couples TRBV30 to TRBJ1-3; D remains ambiguous. The CDR3 loop is CAWSVPEAGNTIYF. For the CDR3, the DNA is TGTGCCTGGAGTGTACCAGAGGCGGGAAACACCATATATTTT. The full variable domain, in which reference TRBV30 and TRBJ1-3 provide the parts outside the CDR3, is SQTIHQWPATLVQPVGSPLSLECTVEGTSNPNLYWYRQAAGRGLQLLFYSVGIGQISSEVPQNLSASRPQDRQFILSSKKLLLSDSGFYLCAWSVPEAGNTIYFGEGSWLTVV.